This T cell receptor beta chain was obtained from a study of PD-1 blockade in classical Hodgkin lymphoma. Brentuximab vedotin exposure varied, and every patient relapsed after autologous stem cell transplantation. Study outcomes and limitations: The authors excluded patients who started nivolumab under 1 year after ASCT.

As for this clone: Its antigen is unknown.

Sequenced by immunoSEQ multiplex PCR; TCRdb stores in-frame clones only, minus some. Among 55,000 to 80,000 clones listed, 88% were seen once. Trimming stripped 3 bases from V and 3 bases from J, with 6 bases between. The CDR3 is 14 residues long. The germline V gene encodes CDR1 LNHDA and CDR2 SQIVND (reference sequence). This sequence joins TRBV19 and TRBJ1-6; tentatively, D is TRBD1 (5 bases). The specimen was peripheral blood mononuclear cells (PBMCs), collected at baseline. The TCR sequence derives from a human donor with classical Hodgkin lymphoma. This chain's CDR3 is CASSIGHYNSPLHF. The CDR3, as DNA: TGTGCCAGTAGTATCGGACACTATAATTCACCCCTCCACTTT.